The 6 T cell receptor beta chains presented below share a single source sample, sequenced in a study of blood T cell repertoires in COVID-19. The table came from immunoSEQ multiplex PCR; TCRdb's copy has only in-frame clones and leaves some out. The repertoire holds 200,000 to 250,000 clones, with about 82% as singletons. Material: peripheral blood. These receptors came from a woman aged 80 or over with COVID-19, enrolled during active disease.

The V gene is TRBV27, the J gene TRBJ1-2; tentatively, D is TRBD1 (5 bases). V lost 5 bases and J lost 4, with 11 bases in between. In germline, CDR1 is MNHEY, CDR2 SMNVEV (reference sequence). The CDR3 spans 13 residues. This CDR3 is CASSAHQGYGYTF. DNA for the CDR3: TGTGCCAGCAGTGCGCACCAGGGCTATGGCTACACCTTC.

In this sample, this clone turned up a few times. V gene TRBV27 combines with J gene TRBJ2-1; 12 bases fit TRBD2. The V and J ends lost 5 bases and 9 bases, in that order; junction bases with no gene match: 5. The CDR3 spans 14 residues. Per the germline V gene, CDR1 is MNHEY and CDR2 is SMNVEV (reference sequence). This chain's CDR3 is CASSGLLAGGEQFF. DNA for the CDR3: TGTGCCAGCAGTGGACTACTAGCGGGGGGTGAGCAGTTCTTC.

This chain links TRBV12-3 or TRBV12-4 with TRBJ1-6, with 10 bases that match TRBD1. The CDR3 covers 13 residues. J lost 8 bases, V lost 5 bases, and 0 bases had no gene match. The DNA for the CDR3 is TGTGCCAGCAGTGGGACAGGGGATTCACCCCTCCACTTT. Its translation: CASSGTGDSPLHF.

DNA of the CDR3: TGCGCCAGCAGCTTGGAACCTACTAGCATCTACGAGCAGTACTTC. It encodes CASSLEPTSIYEQYF. The chain recombines TRBV5-1 with TRBJ2-7; TRBD2 might be the D (6 bases). Trimming took off 0 bases at V and 3 bases at J, with 13 bases between the two ends. Germline V CDR1 and CDR2: SGHRS, YFSETQ. The CDR3 runs 15 residues.

The rearrangement links TRBV2 to TRBJ1-5, with D unclear. Trimming pared 5 bases from V and 0 bases from J, leaving 17 bases between. The CDR3 totals 17 residues. From germline, CDR1 is SNHLY and CDR2 FYNNEI. The CDR3 reads CASSSTLLSYSNQPQHF. The CDR3 coding sequence is TGTGCCAGCAGTTCTACTCTACTGAGTTATAGCAATCAGCCCCAGCATTTT.

The rearrangement links TRBV6-6 to TRBJ2-5; possible D gene TRBD1, 6 bases. Deletions cut 4 bases from V and 1 base from J, with 10 bases between. Germline V gene data show CDR1 as MNHNY and CDR2 as SVGAGI (reference sequence). The CDR3 sequence is 14 residues long. CDR3 region: CASSWWDTQETQYF. The CDR3 coding sequence is TGTGCCAGCAGTTGGTGGGACACCCAAGAGACCCAGTACTTC.